Included here is one TCR beta chain sequence, with context. V shed 6 bases and J shed 0 bases, with 9 bases lying between them. Germline assignment: CDR1 LNHDA and CDR2 SQIVND (reference sequence). This CDR3 is 14 amino acids long. This specimen comes from a study of PD-L1 blockade in urothelial cancer. Across the study: Patients started atezolizumab in 2014, 1,200 mg intravenously every 3 weeks. The authors examined blood 3 weeks (second dose) and 6 weeks after treatment start.

Time point given: peripheral blood 6 weeks after treatment start. Profiled with immunoSEQ multiplex PCR; TCRdb holds only in-frame clones, not every one. The data show around 80,000 clones, approximately 89% seen once. Here the sequenced sample was PBMCs, taken around atezolizumab (anti-PD-L1) treatment. This chain links TRBV19 with TRBJ2-1; tentatively, D is TRBD1 (6 bases). The TCR originated in a woman older than 75 with urothelial cancer. CDR3 protein: CASRRQDSYNEQFF. For the CDR3, the DNA is TGTGCCAGTAGGAGACAGGACTCCTACAATGAGCAGTTCTTC.